These 10 T cell receptor beta chains originate from one sample sequenced in a study of cytomegalovirus exposure and HLA in healthy donors. Vbeta (60) and Jbeta (13) primers were used in the PCR. The assay was immunoSEQ multiplex PCR, and TCRdb's table has in-frame clones only and misses some. This sample has roughly 120,000 clones, with roughly two thirds found just once. Sequencing used PBMCs. These receptors were collected from a man aged 25 to 45 in good health and CMV-seropositive.

V usage is TRBV5-1 and J usage is TRBJ1-2; 9 nucleotides match TRBD1. This CDR3 region has 15 residues. The V gene's germline CDR1 is SGHRS and CDR2 YFSETQ. V was clipped by 0 bases and J by 4 bases; unmatched bases: 4. For the CDR3, the DNA is TGCGCCAGCAGCTTGGGGGACAGGGAAGTCTATGGCTACACCTTC. Translation: CASSLGDREVYGYTF.

The chain recombines TRBV7-2 with TRBJ2-1, with TRBD2 identical over 8 bases. The CDR3 has 16 amino acids. From germline, CDR1 is SGHTA and CDR2 FQGNSA. The junction had 11 bases not matched to a gene; V was cut back by 4 bases and J by 6 bases. CDR3 in DNA: TGTGCCAGCAGCTCACAATCTAGCGGGCCAGTCAATGAGCAGTTCTTC. The encoded protein is CASSSQSSGPVNEQFF.

The V and J genes are TRBV6-6 and TRBJ1-5; TRBD1 might be the D (5 bases). There are 15 residues in the CDR3. In germline, CDR1 is MNHNY, CDR2 SVGAGI (reference sequence). Trimming pared 0 bases from V and 4 bases from J, leaving 10 bases between. CDR3 sequence: CASSYSRTTNQPQHF. The CDR3 nucleotides read TGTGCCAGCAGTTACTCGAGGACAACTAATCAGCCCCAGCATTTT.

Only one count was recorded for this clone. This rearrangement joins TRBV28 to TRBJ2-7, with 7 bases identical to TRBD2. CDR1 and CDR2 (germline): MDHEN, SYDVKM. J gave up 5 bases and V 3 bases, and 7 bases lay outside the gene matches. The CDR3 has 14 residues. The CDR3 reads CASSFWRELNEQYF. CDR3 DNA: TGTGCCAGCAGTTTTTGGCGGGAGCTGAACGAGCAGTACTTC.

V usage is TRBV9 and J usage is TRBJ2-2, with D tentatively TRBD2 (6 bases). V was pared by 1 base and J by 3 bases, with 16 bases between. The germline V gene encodes CDR1 SGDLS and CDR2 YYNGEE. This CDR3 has 17 residues. The CDR3 loop reads CASSVTSGTRHTGELFF. As DNA, the CDR3 is TGTGCCAGCAGCGTAACTTCCGGGACTCGACACACCGGGGAGCTGTTTTTT.

This clone has a count of ten or more. The genes are TRBV6-4 and TRBJ2-1, with 13 bases aligning to TRBD2. The germline V gene has CDR1 MRHNA and CDR2 SNTAGT. The CDR3 has 16 amino acids. The J segment lost 2 bases and the V segment lost 7 bases, leaving 5 bases of the junction unmatched. CDR3 in amino acids: CASTRTSGSPYNEQFF. For the CDR3, the DNA is TGTGCCAGCACAAGGACTAGCGGGAGCCCCTACAATGAGCAGTTCTTC.

This clone was counted only a few times. The J gene is TRBJ1-2, the V gene TRBV6-5; 7 nucleotides line up with TRBD1. The CDR3 has 15 amino acids. Germline V gene lookup returns CDR1 MNHEY and CDR2 SVGAGI. V shed 4 bases, J shed 4 bases, and the junction held 9 bases outside the gene matches. The CDR3 spells CASSSRTGQSYGYTF. CDR3 nucleotide sequence: TGTGCCAGCAGTTCCAGGACAGGCCAATCCTATGGCTACACCTTC.

The chain recombines TRBV4-3 with TRBJ2-3; a weak D match, TRBD1 (5 bases). Trimming left V 4 bases short and J 0 bases short, with 20 bases between. The CDR3 has 18 amino acids. Germline V gene data show CDR1 as LGHNA and CDR2 as YSLEER. CDR3 in amino acids: CASSRTRRTQLSTDTQYF. CDR3 nucleotides: TGCGCCAGCAGCCGGACACGAAGAACACAACTAAGCACAGATACGCAGTATTTT.

This chain connects TRBV4-1 to TRBJ1-1; 8 bases are shared with TRBD1. Germline loops: CDR1 MGHRA, CDR2 YSYEKL. The CDR3 totals 14 residues. The ends lost 4 bases at V and 8 bases at J; junction bases unmatched: 9. The CDR3 DNA follows: TGCGCCAGCAGCCGGGAAAGGACAGGGCAGGAAGCTTTCTTT. This sequence encodes CASSRERTGQEAFF.

The chain has TRBV4-1 and TRBJ2-5, with TRBD1 matching 9 bases. CDR1 and CDR2 (germline): MGHRA, YSYEKL. The trim removed 4 bases at V and 2 bases at J, leaving 5 bases unmatched. This CDR3 has 15 amino acids. In nucleotides, the CDR3 is TGCGCCAGCAGCCGACAGGGGGTTTATCAAGAGACCCAGTACTTC. Protein: CASSRQGVYQETQYF.